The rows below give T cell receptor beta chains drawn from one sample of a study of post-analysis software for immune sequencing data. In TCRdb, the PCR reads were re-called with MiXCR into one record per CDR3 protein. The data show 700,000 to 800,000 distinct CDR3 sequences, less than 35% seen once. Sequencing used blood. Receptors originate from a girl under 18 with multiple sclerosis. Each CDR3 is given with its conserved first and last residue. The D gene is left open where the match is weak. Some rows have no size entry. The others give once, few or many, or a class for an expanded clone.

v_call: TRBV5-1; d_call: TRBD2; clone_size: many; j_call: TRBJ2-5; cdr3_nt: TGCGCCAGCAGCTTGGACGCGTTGATAGCGGGCGATCAAGAGACCCAGTACTTC; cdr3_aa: CASSLDALIAGDQETQYF
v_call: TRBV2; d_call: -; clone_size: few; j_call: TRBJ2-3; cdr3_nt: TGTGCCAATGCCGCGGGGAGTAGGCCAGATACGCAGTATTTT; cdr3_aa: CANAAGSRPDTQYF
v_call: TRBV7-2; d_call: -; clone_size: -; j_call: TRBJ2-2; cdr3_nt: TGTGCCACCCTCAAGGGCAGGGCGTCCGGGGAGCGGTTTTTT; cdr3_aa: CATLKGRASGERFF
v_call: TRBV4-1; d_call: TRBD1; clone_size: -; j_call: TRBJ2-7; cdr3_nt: TGCGCCAGCAGCCAGGAACCGGGACAGGGGGCCTACGAGCAGTACTTC; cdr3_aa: CASSQEPGQGAYEQYF
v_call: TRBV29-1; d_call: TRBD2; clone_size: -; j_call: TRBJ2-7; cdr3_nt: TGCAGCGCCGAGACTAGCGGGAGTCTCTACGAGCAGTACTTC; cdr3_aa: CSAETSGSLYEQYF
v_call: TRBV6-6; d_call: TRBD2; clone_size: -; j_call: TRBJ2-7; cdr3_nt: TGTGCCAGCAGCCCCGGACTAGCGGGAAACTACGAGCAGTACTTC; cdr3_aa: CASSPGLAGNYEQYF
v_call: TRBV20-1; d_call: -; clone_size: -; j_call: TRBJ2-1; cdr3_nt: TGCAGTGCTAGAGCACAGGGATACAATGAGCAGTTCTTC; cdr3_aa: CSARAQGYNEQFF
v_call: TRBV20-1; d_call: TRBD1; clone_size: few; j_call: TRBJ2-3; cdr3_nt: TGCAGTGCTAGAGATACAGGGGGTAGCACAGATACGCAGTATTTT; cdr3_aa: CSARDTGGSTDTQYF
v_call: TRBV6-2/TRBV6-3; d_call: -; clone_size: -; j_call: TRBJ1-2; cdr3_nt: TGTGCCAGCAGTTACGCGACAGAAGTCTATGGCTACACCTTC; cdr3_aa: CASSYATEVYGYTF
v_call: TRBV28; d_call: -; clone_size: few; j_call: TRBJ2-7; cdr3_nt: TGTGCCAGCACTCCTAGGGGGGGGAGGCGCGTCGAGCAGTACTTC; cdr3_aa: CASTPRGGRRVEQYF
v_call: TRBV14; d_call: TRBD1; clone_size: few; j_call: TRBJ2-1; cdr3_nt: TGTGCCAGCAGCCGCGACAGGGTCAACAATGAGCAGTTCTTC; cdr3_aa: CASSRDRVNNEQFF
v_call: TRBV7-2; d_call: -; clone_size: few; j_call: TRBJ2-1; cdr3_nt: TGTGCCAGCAGCCCCACCGTAGATCGCAATGAGCAGTTCTTC; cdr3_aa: CASSPTVDRNEQFF
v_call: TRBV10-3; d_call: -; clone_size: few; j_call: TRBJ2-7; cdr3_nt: TGTGCCATCAGTCAACAGGGATACAAGCAGTACTTC; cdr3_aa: CAISQQGYKQYF
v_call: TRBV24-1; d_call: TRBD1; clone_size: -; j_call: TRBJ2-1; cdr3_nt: TGTGCCACCAGTGATTCCGGGACAGCCTACAATGAGCAGTTCTTC; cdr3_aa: CATSDSGTAYNEQFF
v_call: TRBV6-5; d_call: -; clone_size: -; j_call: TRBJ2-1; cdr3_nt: TGTGCCAACGCCCGGACCTTAACGTTCTTC; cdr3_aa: CANARTLTFF
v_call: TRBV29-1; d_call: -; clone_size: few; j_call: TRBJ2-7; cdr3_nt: TGCAGCGCCCAAGGGGCCTACGAGCAGTACTTC; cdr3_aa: CSAQGAYEQYF
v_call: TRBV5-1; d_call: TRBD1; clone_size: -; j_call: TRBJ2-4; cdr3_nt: TGCGCCAGCAGCTTGGGTCGGGACAGGGCGGCCAAAAACATTCAGTACTTC; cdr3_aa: CASSLGRDRAAKNIQYF
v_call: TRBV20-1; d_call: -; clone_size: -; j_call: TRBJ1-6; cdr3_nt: TGCAGTGCTAGAGGTTCAGTTAGCAATTCACCCCTCCACTTT; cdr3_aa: CSARGSVSNSPLHF
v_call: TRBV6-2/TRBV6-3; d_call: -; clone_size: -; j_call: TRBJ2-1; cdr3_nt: TGTGCCAGCATTCACTTGCGCGGCGGACGCCGGAATGAGCAGTTCTTC; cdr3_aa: CASIHLRGGRRNEQFF
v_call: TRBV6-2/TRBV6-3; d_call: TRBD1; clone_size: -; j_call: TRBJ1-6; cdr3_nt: TGTGCCAGCAGTTACCTACAGGGGCAGTCACCCCTCCACTTT; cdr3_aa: CASSYLQGQSPLHF
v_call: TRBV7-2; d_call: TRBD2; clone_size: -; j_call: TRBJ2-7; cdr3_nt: TGTGCCAGCAGCCCCGGGGGGGGACCTTCTTACGAGCAGTACTTC; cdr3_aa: CASSPGGGPSYEQYF
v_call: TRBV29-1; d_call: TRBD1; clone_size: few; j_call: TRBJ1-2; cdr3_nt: TGCAGCGCCCCATCGTGGACAGGGCGGGGCGGCTACACCTTC; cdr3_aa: CSAPSWTGRGGYTF
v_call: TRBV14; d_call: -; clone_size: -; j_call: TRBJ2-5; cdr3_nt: TGTGTCAGCAGCGATGAACTAGGGACCCAGTACTTC; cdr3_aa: CVSSDELGTQYF
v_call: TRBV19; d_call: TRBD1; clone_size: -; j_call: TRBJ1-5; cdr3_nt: TGTGCCAGTATCGGGACAGGGGAACCACTAAATAGCAATCAGCCCCAGCATTTT; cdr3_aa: CASIGTGEPLNSNQPQHF
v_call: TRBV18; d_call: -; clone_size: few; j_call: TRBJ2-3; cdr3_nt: TGTGCCAGCTCACCACCGGGTGGAGGGGATACGCAGTATTTT; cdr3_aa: CASSPPGGGDTQYF
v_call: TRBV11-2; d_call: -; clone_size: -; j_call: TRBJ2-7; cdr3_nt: TGTGCCAGCAGCCCTGATCGTTTTAGCTACGAGCAGTACTTC; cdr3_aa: CASSPDRFSYEQYF
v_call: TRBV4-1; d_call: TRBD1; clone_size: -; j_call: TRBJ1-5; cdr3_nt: TGCGCCAGCAGCCGCCTATTCATGACAGGGAATCAGCCCCAGCATTTT; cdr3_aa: CASSRLFMTGNQPQHF
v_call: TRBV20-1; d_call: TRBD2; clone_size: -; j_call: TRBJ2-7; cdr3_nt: TGCAGTGCTAGAACCTCCGGGACTAGCGGACGATACGAGCAGTACTTC; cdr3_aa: CSARTSGTSGRYEQYF
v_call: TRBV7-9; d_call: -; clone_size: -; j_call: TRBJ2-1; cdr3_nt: TGTGCCAGCAGCTTAGGGGTCGGGGGCTATGAGCAGTTCTTC; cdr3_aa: CASSLGVGGYEQFF
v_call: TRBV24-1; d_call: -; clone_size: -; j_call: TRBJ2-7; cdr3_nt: TGTGCCACGAGTCCGGGGCTAGGCGAGCAGTACTTC; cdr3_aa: CATSPGLGEQYF
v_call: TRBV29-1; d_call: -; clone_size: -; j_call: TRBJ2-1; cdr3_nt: TGCAGCGTTGAAGAGGGGGGGGCCAGGCACAATGAGCAGTTCTTC; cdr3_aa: CSVEEGGARHNEQFF
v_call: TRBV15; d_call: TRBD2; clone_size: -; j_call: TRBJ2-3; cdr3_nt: TGTGCCACCAGCAGAGAGGCGGGAGAGCATACGCAGTATTTT; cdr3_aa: CATSREAGEHTQYF
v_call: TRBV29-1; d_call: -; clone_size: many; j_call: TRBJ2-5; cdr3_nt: TGCAGCGCAGCCGGGTCCCTACAAGAGACCCAGTACTTC; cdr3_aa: CSAAGSLQETQYF
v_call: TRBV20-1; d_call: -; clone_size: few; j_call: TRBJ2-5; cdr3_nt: TGCAGTGCTAATCCTGAAGAGACCCAGTACTTC; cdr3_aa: CSANPEETQYF
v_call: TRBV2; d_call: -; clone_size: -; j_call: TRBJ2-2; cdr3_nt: TGTGCCAGCAGTTCGAACCTGGGGTGGGGGGCCGGGGAGCTGTTTTTT; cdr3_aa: CASSSNLGWGAGELFF
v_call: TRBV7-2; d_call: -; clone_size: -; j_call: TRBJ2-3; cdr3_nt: TGTGCCAGCAGACCTTTTGGGGTCGATACGCAGTATTTT; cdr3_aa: CASRPFGVDTQYF
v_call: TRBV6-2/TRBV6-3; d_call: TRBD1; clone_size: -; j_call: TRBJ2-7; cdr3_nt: TGTGCCAGCACTCAGACAGGGCGCAGCTCCTACGTGCAGTACTTC; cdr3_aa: CASTQTGRSSYVQYF
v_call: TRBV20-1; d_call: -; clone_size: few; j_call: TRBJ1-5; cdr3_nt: TGCAGTGCTATTCCCGCTTATAGCAATCAGCCCCAGCATTTT; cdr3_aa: CSAIPAYSNQPQHF
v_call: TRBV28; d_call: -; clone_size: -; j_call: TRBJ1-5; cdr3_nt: TGTGCCAGCAGTTCCAGGGGTGTCCATCAGCCCCAGCATTTT; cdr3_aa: CASSSRGVHQPQHF
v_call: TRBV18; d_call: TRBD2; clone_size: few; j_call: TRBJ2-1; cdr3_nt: TGTGCCAGCTCTCCACCGGGAGGGGTCCATGAGCAGTTCTTC; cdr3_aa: CASSPPGGVHEQFF
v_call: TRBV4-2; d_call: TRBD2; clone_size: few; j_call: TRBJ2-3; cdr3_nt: TGTGCCAGCAGCCAATCCCCGGGGCGGGGGACAGATACGCAGTATTTT; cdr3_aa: CASSQSPGRGTDTQYF
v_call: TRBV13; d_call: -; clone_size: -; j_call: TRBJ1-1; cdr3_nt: TGTGCCAGCAGCTTAGACCGGGCGGGTGAAGCTTTCTTT; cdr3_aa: CASSLDRAGEAFF
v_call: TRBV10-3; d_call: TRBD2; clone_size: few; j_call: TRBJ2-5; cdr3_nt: TGTGCCATCGCGGGCAGCGGGGCACAAGAGACCCAGTACTTC; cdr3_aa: CAIAGSGAQETQYF
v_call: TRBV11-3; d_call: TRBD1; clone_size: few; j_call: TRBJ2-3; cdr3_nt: TGTGCCAGCAGCTTAGCCGGGGACAGGGGGCATCGAACAGATACGCAGTATTTT; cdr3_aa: CASSLAGDRGHRTDTQYF
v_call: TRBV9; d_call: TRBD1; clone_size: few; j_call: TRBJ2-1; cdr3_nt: TGTGCCACTAAACAGGGGCGGACGTACAATGAGCAGTTCTTC; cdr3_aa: CATKQGRTYNEQFF
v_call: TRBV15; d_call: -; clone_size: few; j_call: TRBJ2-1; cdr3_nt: TGTGCCACCAGCAGACGACTGGACCCTTACAATGAGCAGTTCTTC; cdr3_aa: CATSRRLDPYNEQFF
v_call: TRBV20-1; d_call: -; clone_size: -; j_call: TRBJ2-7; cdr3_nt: TGCAGTGCCCACAGGAGCTCCTACGAGCAGTACTTC; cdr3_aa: CSAHRSSYEQYF
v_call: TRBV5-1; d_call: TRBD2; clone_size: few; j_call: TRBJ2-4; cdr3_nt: TGCGCCAGCAGTTCACTAGCGGCCAAAAACATTCAGTACTTC; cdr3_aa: CASSSLAAKNIQYF
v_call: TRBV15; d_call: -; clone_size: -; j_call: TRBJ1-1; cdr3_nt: TGTGCCACCAGCAGGGTTTCAGGGGTTGGCAACACTGAAGCTTTCTTT; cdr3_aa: CATSRVSGVGNTEAFF
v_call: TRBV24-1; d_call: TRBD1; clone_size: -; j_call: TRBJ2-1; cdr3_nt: TGTGCCACCAGTGACCGCGACAGGGGAAGTCCCTACAATGAGCAGTTCTTC; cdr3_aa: CATSDRDRGSPYNEQFF
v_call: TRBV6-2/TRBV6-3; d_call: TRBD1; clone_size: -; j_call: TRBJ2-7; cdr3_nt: TGTGCCAGCAGTTCCTTCGGGACAGGGGCATACGAGCAGTACTTC; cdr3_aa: CASSSFGTGAYEQYF
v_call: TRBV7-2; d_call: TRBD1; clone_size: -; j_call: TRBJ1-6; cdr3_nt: TGTGCCAGCAGCCACTGGACAGGGGGCAATTCACCCCTCCACTTT; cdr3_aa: CASSHWTGGNSPLHF
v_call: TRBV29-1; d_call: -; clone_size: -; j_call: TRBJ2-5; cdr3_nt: TGCAGCGCTGAGGGGGGACTTGTCGAGACCCAGTACTTC; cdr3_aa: CSAEGGLVETQYF
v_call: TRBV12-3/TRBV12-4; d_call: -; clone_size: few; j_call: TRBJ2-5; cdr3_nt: TGTGCCAGCAGTTTAGGCAGGGGCCCTAGGGAGACCCAGTACTTC; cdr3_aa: CASSLGRGPRETQYF